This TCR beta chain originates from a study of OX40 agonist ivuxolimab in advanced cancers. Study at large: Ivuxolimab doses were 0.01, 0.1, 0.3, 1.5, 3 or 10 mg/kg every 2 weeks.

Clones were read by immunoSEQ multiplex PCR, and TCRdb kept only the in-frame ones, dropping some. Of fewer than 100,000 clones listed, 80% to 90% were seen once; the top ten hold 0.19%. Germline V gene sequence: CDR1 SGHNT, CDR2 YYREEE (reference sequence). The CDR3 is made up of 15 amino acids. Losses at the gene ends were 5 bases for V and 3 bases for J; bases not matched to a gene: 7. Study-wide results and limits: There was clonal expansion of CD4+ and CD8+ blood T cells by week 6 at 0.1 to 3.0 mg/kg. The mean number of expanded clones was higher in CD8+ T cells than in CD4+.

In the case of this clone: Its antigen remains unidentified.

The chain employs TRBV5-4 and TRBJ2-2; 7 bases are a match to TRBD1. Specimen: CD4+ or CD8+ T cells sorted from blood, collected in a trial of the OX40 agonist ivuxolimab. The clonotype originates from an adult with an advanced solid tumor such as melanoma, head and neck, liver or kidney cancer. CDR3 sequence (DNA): TGTGCCAGCAGAATGGGGACAGACTACACCGGGGAGCTGTTTTTT. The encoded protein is CASRMGTDYTGELFF.